Sequencing of this TCR beta chain was carried out in a study of response to subunit inactivated influenza vaccine. The V and J ends lost 8 bases and 7 bases, in that order; junction bases with no gene match: 8. Germline CDR1 is SQVTM and CDR2 is ANQGSEA. This CDR3 is built from 14 residues. TCRdb called the RT-PCR reads again in MiXCR, with one record for every CDR3 protein. This table has hundreds of thousands of distinct CDR3 sequences, 12% to 15% appearing once. Study-level points and caveats: There was a suggestion from the authors that each seasonal influenza vaccination recruits few new T cells.

The sample holds a few counts of this clonotype. Its antigen is unknown. This specimen consisted of PBMCs from blood, obtained 14 to 15 days before vaccination. The receptor comes from a man aged 45-65 years who received an inactivated influenza vaccine. The chain has TRBV29-1 and TRBJ2-1; 13 bases line up with TRBD2. The CDR3 region has the DNA TGCAGCTCAGGACTAGCGGGGGTGGTAAATGAGCAGTTCTTC. It encodes CSSGLAGVVNEQFF.